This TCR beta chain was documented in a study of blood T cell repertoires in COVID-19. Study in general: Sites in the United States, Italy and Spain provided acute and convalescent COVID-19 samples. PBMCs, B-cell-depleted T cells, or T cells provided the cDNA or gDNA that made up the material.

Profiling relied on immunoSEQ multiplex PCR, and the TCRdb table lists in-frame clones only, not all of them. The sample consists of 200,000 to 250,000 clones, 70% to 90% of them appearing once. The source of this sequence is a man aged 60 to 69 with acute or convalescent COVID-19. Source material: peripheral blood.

CDR3 nucleotides: TGCGCCAGCAGCCGGTCGGACAGAACCTACAATGAGCAGTTCTTC. Its protein product is CASSRSDRTYNEQFF. The genes are TRBV4-3 and TRBJ2-1; D possibly corresponds to TRBD1 (6 bases). Trimming pared 4 bases from V and 2 bases from J, leaving 12 bases between. The CDR3 runs 15 residues. Germline V gene data show CDR1 as LGHNA and CDR2 as YSLEER.